These 28 T cell receptor beta chains were sequenced from one sample in a study of blood T cell repertoires in COVID-19. Sequencing was performed with immunoSEQ multiplex PCR; in TCRdb, only in-frame clones are kept and a portion is missing. Of some 180,000 clones in the sample, 78% are singletons; the top ten hold 2.5% to 3.5%. Sample: peripheral blood. The receptors here all came from a woman of 80 years or more with active or convalescent COVID-19.

This clone has more than one count but fewer than ten. The chain has TRBV9 and TRBJ1-2; 7 bases agree with TRBD1. Germline V gives CDR1 SGDLS, CDR2 YYNGEE. V shed 2 bases and J 6 bases; nucleotides not matched to a gene: 10. The CDR3 is 15 amino acids. This CDR3 is CASSVGTAVGDGYTF. In DNA form, the CDR3 reads TGTGCCAGCAGCGTCGGGACAGCGGTGGGAGATGGCTACACCTTC.

The chain combines TRBV4-3 with TRBJ1-2, with 9 bases identical to TRBD1. V gave up 1 base and J gave up 4 bases; unmatched junction bases: 4. The CDR3 is 15 residues long. Germline V lookup: CDR1 LGHNA, CDR2 YSLEER. The CDR3 sequence is CASSQGDRAGYGYTF. CDR3 nucleotides: TGCGCCAGCAGCCAAGGGGACAGGGCTGGCTATGGCTACACCTTC.

V is TRBV3-1 (or the pseudogene TRBV3-2) and J is TRBJ1-2, with 9 bases matching TRBD1. This CDR3 is built from 15 residues. J gave up 8 bases and V 1 base, and 8 bases lay outside the gene matches. Germline V gene data show CDR1 as LGHDT and CDR2 as YNNKEL (reference sequence). The CDR3 loop is CASSQGTQGALGYTF. CDR3 sequence (DNA): TGTGCCAGCAGCCAAGGGACACAGGGGGCCCTAGGCTACACCTTC.

This clone showed up just once. This rearrangement joins TRBV6-1 to TRBJ2-5; 10 bases line up with TRBD2. The CDR3 sequence is 16 residues long. CDR1 is MNHNS, CDR2 SASEGT, per germline. The V segment lost 2 bases and the J segment 4 bases; nucleotides outside the gene matches: 7. The CDR3 loop is CASSEYQRGGRETQYF. As DNA, the CDR3 is TGTGCCAGCAGTGAATACCAGCGGGGGGGCCGAGAGACCCAGTACTTC.

This chain joins TRBV27 and TRBJ1-6, with a tentative D call TRBD1 (6 bases). The ends were cut back, 2 bases at V and 0 bases at J, with 20 bases in the middle. Germline-derived CDR1 and CDR2 are MNHEY and SMNVEV (reference sequence). This CDR3 has 20 residues. CDR3 loop: CASSLRGGVQFNSYNSPLHF. In DNA form, the CDR3 reads TGTGCCAGCAGTTTAAGGGGGGGGGTTCAGTTTAACTCCTATAATTCACCCCTCCACTTT.

The CDR3 DNA follows: TGTGCCAGCAGCCAAGACAGGGAACTAAATACGCAGTATTTT. It yields the protein CASSQDRELNTQYF. J is TRBJ2-3 and V is TRBV3-1 (or the pseudogene TRBV3-2), with TRBD1 as a possible D gene (5 bases). V lost 0 bases and J lost 7, with 11 bases in between. This CDR3 is 14 amino acids long. Germline V gene data show CDR1 as LGHDT and CDR2 as YNNKEL (reference sequence).

The chain uses TRBV6-6 and TRBJ1-1, with TRBD1 matching over 7 bases. The trim removed 2 bases at V and 4 bases at J, leaving 4 bases unmatched. There are 14 residues in the CDR3. Per the germline V gene, CDR1 is MNHNY and CDR2 is SVGAGI (reference sequence). CDR3 region: CASSYAQGGTEAFF. In DNA, the CDR3 is TGTGCCAGCAGTTACGCTCAGGGGGGCACTGAAGCTTTCTTT.

V is TRBV21-1 and J is TRBJ2-7; TRBD1 reflects the table's D call only, with no check against the DNA. TRBV21-1 is noted as a pseudogene. The CDR3 runs 15 residues. Here the CDR3 reads CASSKTDPRPYEQYF. In nucleotides, the CDR3 is TGTGCCAGCAGCAAGACAGACCCCCGCCCCTACGAGCAGTACTTC.

The rearrangement joins TRBV5-1 to TRBJ1-2, with 11 bases that match TRBD1. The V and J ends lost 3 bases and 4 bases, in that order; junction bases with no gene match: 11. The germline V gene has CDR1 SGHRS and CDR2 YFSETQ. The CDR3 spans 17 residues. The CDR3 nucleotides are TGCGCCAGCAGCTCGAGGGCCGCGGGACAGGGGGTCTATGGCTACACCTTC. The encoded protein is CASSSRAAGQGVYGYTF.

The chain has TRBV5-4 and TRBJ2-1; 7 bases fit TRBD1. The CDR3 covers 15 residues. V shed 4 bases, J shed 3 bases, and the junction held 7 bases outside the gene matches. Germline V gives CDR1 SGHNT, CDR2 YYREEE (reference sequence). The CDR3 sequence: CASSVTGYGYNEQFF. DNA for the CDR3: TGTGCCAGCAGCGTGACAGGGTACGGCTACAATGAGCAGTTCTTC.

The chain couples TRBV5-4 to TRBJ1-4, with D possibly being TRBD1 (5 bases). CDR3 length: 15 amino acids. The germline V gene has CDR1 SGHNT and CDR2 YYREEE (reference sequence). V lost 2 bases to trimming and J lost 10 bases, with 18 bases between them. The CDR3 protein is CASSFRQISDGKLFF. CDR3 coding DNA: TGTGCCAGCAGCTTCCGACAGATTTCGGATGGAAAACTGTTTTTT. Variable domain in full (rest from reference TRBV5-4 and TRBJ1-4): ETGVTQSPTHLIKTRGQQVTLRCSSQSGHNTVSWYQQALGQGPQFIFQYYREEENGRGNFPPRFSGLQFPNYSSELNVNALELDDSALYLCASSFRQISDGKLFFGSGTQLSVL.

For this clone: The limits of the CDR3 on the DNA are not certain, so only TCRdb's listed CDR3 is given. The J gene is TRBJ1-2, the V gene TRBV28; the table's D gene call, TRBD1, was not cross checked with the DNA. A total of 15 residues make up the CDR3, ends included. Looked up from germline, CDR1 is MDHEN and CDR2 is SYDVKM. CDR3 in amino acids: CASSLWGQGSARLTF.

CDR3 sequence (DNA): TGTGCCAGCAGCAAACGCTGGGGGGGCGCGGCTCCTTACGGCGAGCAGTACTTC. It is translated as CASSKRWGGAAPYGEQYF. The V gene is TRBV21-1, the J gene TRBJ2-7; the D call TRBD2 from the table was never checked on the DNA. TRBV21-1 is labeled a pseudogene. The CDR3 is 18 residues long.

V gene TRBV4-3 combines with J gene TRBJ1-4; D unresolved. This CDR3 contains 14 residues. CDR1 LGHNA and CDR2 YSLEER come from the germline V gene. The V end lost 0 bases, the J end lost 8 bases, and 10 bases lay between the germline ends. In DNA, the CDR3 is TGCGCCAGCAGCCAAGACTGGAGTGCCGAAAAACTGTTTTTT. The encoded protein is CASSQDWSAEKLFF.

The chain recombines TRBV5-1 with TRBJ1-1, with no clear D. The CDR3 consists of 15 residues. The germline V gene has CDR1 SGHRS and CDR2 YFSETQ. With 0 bases removed from V and 1 base from J, the gap between germline ends came to 10 bases. Here the CDR3 DNA reads TGCGCCAGCAGCTTGGAGGGTGAGGGGAACACTGAAGCTTTCTTT. As protein: CASSLEGEGNTEAFF. Full variable domain (missing parts from reference TRBV5-1 and TRBJ1-1): KAGVTQTPRYLIKTRGQQVTLSCSPISGHRSVSWYQQTPGQGLQFLFEYFSETQRNKGNFPGRFSGRQFSNSRSEMNVSTLELGDSALYLCASSLEGEGNTEAFFGQGTRLTVV.

The chain is built from TRBV12-3 or TRBV12-4 and TRBJ2-5; D may be TRBD2 (7 bases). V gave up 7 bases and J gave up 5 bases, with 14 bases separating them. The CDR3 length is 13 residues. The CDR3 DNA sequence: TGTGCCAGCACCCCCTCGGGGGGCGAGACCCAGTACTTC. Translated, it gives CASTPSGGETQYF.

This clone appeared a few times. The rearrangement uses TRBV28 and TRBJ2-7; 10 nucleotides align to TRBD1. There are 15 residues in the CDR3. Trimming at V came to 6 bases and at J to 6 bases, leaving 11 bases not matched to a gene. Germline CDR1 and CDR2: MDHEN and SYDVKM. This chain's CDR3 is CASSSRQGAPREQYF. The DNA of the CDR3 is TGTGCCAGCAGCTCACGACAGGGGGCTCCCCGCGAGCAGTACTTC.

The chain links TRBV15 to TRBJ1-1; the D is unclear. The CDR3 length is 14 residues. The germline gives CDR1 LNHNV, CDR2 YYDKDF (reference sequence). The ends were cut back, 0 bases at V and 4 bases at J, with 9 bases in the middle. In nucleotides, the CDR3 is TGTGCCACCAGCAGAGATCTAGGAGGCACTGAAGCTTTCTTT. This gives the protein CATSRDLGGTEAFF.

The CDR3 sequence is CASSWAGTDTQYF. In nucleotides, the CDR3 is TGTGCCAGCAGTTGGGCGGGAACAGATACGCAGTATTTT. This chain joins TRBV6-5 and TRBJ2-3, with a weak D call TRBD2 (6 bases). The ends were cut back, 4 bases at V and 3 bases at J, with 8 bases in the middle. The CDR3 runs 13 residues. Germline CDR1 reads MNHEY; CDR2 reads SVGAGI.

This clone was detected a few times. CDR3: CASSQSMGQGFF. As DNA, the CDR3 is TGTGCCAGCAGCCAATCAATGGGACAGGGATTTTTT. The gene calls are TRBV16 and TRBJ1-4; TRBD1 matches at 9 bases. Germline V gives CDR1 KGHSY, CDR2 FQNENV. V was pared by 0 bases and J by 17 bases, with 4 bases of the junction left unmatched. This CDR3 comprises 12 residues.

The J gene is TRBJ1-1, the V gene TRBV7-8; perhaps TRBD1 as D (5 bases). Deletions cut 6 bases from V and 1 base from J, with 18 bases between. CDR3 length: 16 residues. Looked up from germline, CDR1 is SGHVS and CDR2 is FQNEAQ. CDR3 nucleotides: TGTGCCAGCAGTCCTATTCGCAGGGACTCGAACACTGAAGCTTTCTTT. This gives the protein CASSPIRRDSNTEAFF. The entire variable domain, with the rest obtained from reference TRBV7-8 and TRBJ1-1, is as follows: GAGVSQSPRYKVAKRGQDVALRCDPISGHVSLFWYQQALGQGPEFLTYFQNEAQLDKSGLPSDRFFAERPEGSVSTLKIQRTQQEDSAVYLCASSPIRRDSNTEAFFGQGTRLTVV.

CDR3 protein: CSVWFEGVGYGYTF. CDR3 DNA sequence: TGCAGCGTTTGGTTTGAGGGAGTAGGCTATGGCTACACCTTC. The rearrangement joins TRBV29-1 to TRBJ1-2; no definite D call. Germline V lookup: CDR1 SQVTM, CDR2 ANQGSEA. The CDR3 is made up of 14 amino acids. V shed 5 bases and J shed 4 bases, with 17 bases lying between them.

This chain uses TRBV29-1 with TRBJ2-3; 7 nucleotides align to TRBD1. This CDR3 is 13 amino acids long. Germline V gene lookup returns CDR1 SQVTM and CDR2 ANQGSEA. The trim removed 5 bases at V and 4 bases at J, leaving 6 bases unmatched. The CDR3 DNA reads as TGCAGCGTTACAGGGGAGCGACCAGATACGCAGTATTTT. This encodes CSVTGERPDTQYF.

The chain couples TRBV28 to TRBJ1-2, with a tentative D call TRBD1 (5 bases). Germline V gives CDR1 MDHEN, CDR2 SYDVKM. There are 13 residues in the CDR3. The V and J ends lost 7 bases and 7 bases respectively, with 16 bases between them. Here the CDR3 DNA reads TGTGCCAGCATTTCTCCCCAGGGAGGTGGCTACACCTTC. This encodes CASISPQGGGYTF.

V is TRBV2 and J is TRBJ2-5; tentatively, D is TRBD2 (5 bases). This CDR3 spans 13 amino acids. Trimming shortened V by 4 bases and J by 7 bases, and 13 bases separated the two germline ends. Per germline, CDR1 SNHLY and CDR2 FYNNEI. CDR3 sequence reads: CASSGDHGGTQYF. CDR3 sequence (DNA): TGTGCCAGCAGTGGTGACCATGGAGGGACCCAGTACTTC.

Only a few counts were recorded for this clone. This sequence joins TRBV5-4 and TRBJ1-1, with 8 bases aligning to TRBD1. This CDR3 spans 15 amino acids. Unmatched junction bases numbered 6, after V lost 4 bases and J lost 1 base. From germline, CDR1 is SGHNT and CDR2 YYREEE (reference sequence). CDR3 in DNA: TGTGCCAGCAGCCCGACCAGGGGGCAGAACACTGAAGCTTTCTTT. It yields the protein CASSPTRGQNTEAFF.

The V gene is TRBV6-5, the J gene TRBJ1-2; 10 nucleotides match TRBD1. The germline CDR1 and CDR2 sequences are MNHEY and SVGAGI. The CDR3 consists of 14 residues. V lost 7 bases and J lost 8; bases outside the gene matches: 10. The CDR3 loop reads CASNRGQGSGGYTF. In DNA form, the CDR3 reads TGTGCCAGCAATCGGGGACAGGGGTCGGGAGGCTACACCTTC.

The chain links TRBV29-1 to TRBJ1-2; D is unresolved. Germline loops: CDR1 SQVTM, CDR2 ANQGSEA. This CDR3 has 13 residues. V was trimmed by 1 base and J by 8 bases, leaving 14 bases between them. The CDR3 loop is CSVEVTAAGGYTF. The CDR3 DNA is TGCAGCGTTGAAGTTACGGCAGCGGGGGGCTACACCTTC.